The 20 T cell receptor beta chains given below trace back to one sample, sequenced in a study of T cells in Graves' hyperthyroidism and ophthalmopathy. The source material, RNA transcripts, was used to amplify TCR beta CDR3 regions. HTBI primers were used for first-round RT-PCR of the TCR CDR3. MiXCR was run by TCRdb on the multiplex PCR reads, yielding one entry per CDR3 protein. The sample lists 500,000 to 750,000 distinct CDR3 sequences; around 46% were seen once. Sequencing used peripheral blood or thyroid tissue (not recorded which). These receptors all stem from a woman aged 18-29 years with Graves' hyperthyroidism.

This chain links TRBV12-3 or TRBV12-4 with TRBJ2-7; 8 nucleotides line up with TRBD2. Germline trimming cut 1 base from V and 5 bases from J; bases unmatched to any gene: 7. The CDR3 is made up of 15 amino acids. The CDR3 region is CASSLGGGRFNEQYF. The DNA for the CDR3 is TGTGCCAGCAGTTTAGGCGGGGGGCGGTTCAACGAGCAGTACTTC.

This clonotype was seen ten or more times. The chain has TRBV4-3 and TRBJ2-2; D tentatively fits TRBD1 or TRBD2 (5 bases each). Per the germline V gene, CDR1 is LGHNA and CDR2 is YSLEER. The CDR3 is made up of 17 amino acids. The V end lost 0 bases, the J end lost 4 bases, and 15 bases lay between the germline ends. The CDR3 sequence is CASSQEGRAGGTGELFF. As DNA, the CDR3 is TGCGCCAGCAGCCAAGAGGGACGTGCTGGTGGCACCGGGGAGCTGTTTTTT.

The rearrangement uses TRBV29-1 and TRBJ2-7; 11 bases are shared with TRBD2. CDR3 length equals 15 residues. The germline V gene has CDR1 SQVTM and CDR2 ANQGSEA. As DNA, the CDR3 is TGCAGTTATCTAGCGGGAGGTGCAGGTCGGAACGAGCAGTACTTC. The encoded protein is CSYLAGGAGRNEQYF.

There are many counts of this clonotype. The rearrangement joins TRBV20-1 to TRBJ1-2; D unresolved. The germline CDR1 and CDR2 sequences are DFQATT and SNEGSKA (reference sequence). The CDR3 spans 12 residues. Trimming removed 0 bases from V and 5 bases from J, with 7 bases in between. Here the CDR3 DNA reads TGCAGTGCTAGAGATCAGAGATATGGCTACACCTTC. It codes for CSARDQRYGYTF.

The V call is TRBV4-1, the J call TRBJ2-7; D perhaps matches TRBD2 (5 bases). Germline-derived CDR1 and CDR2 are MGHRA and YSYEKL. Trimming left V 1 base short and J 1 base short, with 11 bases between. The CDR3 covers 15 residues. The CDR3 DNA follows: TGCGCCAGCAGCCAAGCAGGTGGGGAGTCCTACGAGCAGTACTTC. This translates into CASSQAGGESYEQYF.

This clonotype appeared a few times. The chain joins TRBV30 to TRBJ2-7, with TRBD1 matching 10 bases. With V trimmed by 0 bases and J by 2 bases, 7 bases remained unmatched. CDR1 and CDR2 from the germline V gene are GTSNPN and SVGIG (reference sequence). This CDR3 contains 16 residues. CDR3 in amino acids: CAWSVLRDRGAYEQYF. CDR3 nucleotide sequence: TGTGCCTGGAGTGTACTCAGGGACAGGGGCGCCTACGAGCAGTACTTC.

Only a few counts were recorded for this clonotype. The chain combines TRBV7-2 with TRBJ2-4, with TRBD1 as a possible D gene (6 bases). Trimming cost V 3 bases and J 10 bases, with 13 bases left between them. The CDR3 length is 13 residues. CDR1 and CDR2 from the germline V gene are SGHTA and FQGNSA. The CDR3 sequence: CASSFRTAQIQYF. In DNA, the CDR3 is TGTGCCAGCAGCTTTAGGACAGCCCAAATTCAGTACTTC.

As regards this clonotype: Mismatch with germline at one junction end may stem from a read error. V usage is TRBV7-2 and J usage is TRBJ2-7; 9 nucleotides align to TRBD2. Germline CDR1 is SGHTA and CDR2 is FQGNSA. CDR3 length equals 14 residues. The CDR3 nucleotides are TGTGCCAATACAGGGCTAGCGGGATTTCACGAGCAGTGCTTC. Translated, it gives CANTGLAGFHEQCF.

Only a few counts were recorded for this clonotype. The chain has TRBV10-3 and TRBJ2-3; TRBD2 matches 9 bases. The CDR3 has 15 amino acids. CDR1 and CDR2 from the germline V gene are ENHRY and SYGVKD. Trimming cost V 4 bases and J 4 bases; bases outside gene matches: 6. The CDR3 is CAISGVSGSADTQYF. The CDR3 DNA sequence: TGTGCCATCAGTGGGGTTAGCGGGAGTGCAGATACGCAGTATTTT.

Points on this clonotype: Because the CDR3 is missing its conserved closing phenylalanine or tryptophan, this is likely a read error. The chain links TRBV20-1 to TRBJ2-7; D not resolved. This CDR3 is built from 12 residues. CDR1 and CDR2 (germline): DFQATT, SNEGSKA (reference sequence). The ends were cut back, 6 bases at V and 1 base at J, with 10 bases in the middle. As DNA, the CDR3 is TGCAGTGCGGATGACGGTTCCTACGAGCAGTACCTC. Its translation: CSADDGSYEQYL.

The table lists this clonotype with many counts. The chain has TRBV19 and TRBJ2-7; tentative D call: TRBD1 (5 bases). The V end was cut by 4 bases, the J end by 3 bases, with 10 bases between. This CDR3 is 13 amino acids long. Germline values: CDR1 LNHDA, CDR2 SQIVND (reference sequence). CDR3 DNA sequence: TGTGCCAGTAGTAGTAAGGGGTACTACGAGCAGTACTTC. This sequence encodes CASSSKGYYEQYF. Full variable domain (missing parts from reference TRBV19 and TRBJ2-7): DGGITQSPKYLFRKEGQNVTLSCEQNLNHDAMYWYRQDPGQGLRLIYYSQIVNDFQKGDIAEGYSVSREKKESFPLTVTSAQKNPTAFYLCASSSKGYYEQYFGPGTRLTVT.

The sample holds a few counts of this clonotype. The gene calls are TRBV29-1 and TRBJ2-3; D gene ambiguous. CDR3 size: 12 residues. The V gene's germline CDR1 is SQVTM and CDR2 ANQGSEA. Trimming took off 0 bases at V and 2 bases at J, with 3 bases between the two ends. In nucleotides, the CDR3 is TGCAGCGTTGAAGAGGCCACAGATACGCAGTATTTT. Protein product: CSVEEATDTQYF.

This clonotype was seen at least ten times. This sequence joins TRBV5-8 and TRBJ2-5; possibly TRBD1 for D (6 bases). Per germline, CDR1 SGHTS and CDR2 YDEGEE. This CDR3 is 14 amino acids long. Trimming took off 3 bases at V and 4 bases at J, with 13 bases between the two ends. The CDR3 protein is CASSSTGRGETQYF. The CDR3 region has the DNA TGTGCCAGCAGCTCGACAGGCAGGGGAGAGACCCAGTACTTC.

This clonotype has just a few counts. The V gene is TRBV12-3 or TRBV12-4, the J gene TRBJ2-5; TRBD1 or TRBD2 may be the D gene (5 bases each). The CDR3 has 15 amino acids. The V and J ends lost 6 bases and 5 bases respectively, with 19 bases between them. Here the CDR3 reads CASSSRTGGMETQYF. CDR3 nucleotide sequence: TGTGCCAGCAGCAGCCGAACAGGAGGCATGGAGACCCAGTACTTC.

This rearrangement joins TRBV25-1 to TRBJ1-1; D is undetermined. Trimming cost V 8 bases and J 7 bases, with 20 bases left between them. This CDR3 is built from 14 residues. From germline, CDR1 is MGHDK and CDR2 SYGVNS. CDR3 DNA sequence: TGTGCCAGCGTTGAAGATCGGGTGGAGGGTGAAGCTTTCTTT. Protein: CASVEDRVEGEAFF.

This clonotype was counted many times. V and J are TRBV10-2 and TRBJ2-7, with TRBD1 matching over 7 bases. With V trimmed by 3 bases and J by 3 bases, 5 bases remained unmatched. Germline V gene data show CDR1 as WSHSY and CDR2 as SAAADI. The CDR3 is 14 residues long. The CDR3 DNA is TGCGCCAGCAGTGAAAATTGGGACAGCTACGAGCAGTACTTC. Amino acids: CASSENWDSYEQYF.

The sample holds many counts of this clonotype. CDR3 sequence: CASSLAISGYGYTF. The CDR3 DNA follows: TGTGCCAGCAGCTTGGCTATATCGGGGTATGGCTACACCTTC. The J gene is TRBJ1-2, the V gene TRBV5-8, with D unclear. CDR1 is SGHTS, CDR2 YDEGEE, per germline. The CDR3 spans 14 residues. V dropped 0 bases and J dropped 5 bases, with 11 bases sitting between them. Based on the CDR3 plus reference TRBV5-8 and TRBJ1-2, the full variable domain is EAGVTQSPTHLIKTRGQQATLRCSPISGHTSVYWYQQALGLGLQFLLWYDEGEERNRGNFPPRFSGRQFPNYSSELNVNALELEDSALYLCASSLAISGYGYTFGSGTRLTVV.

The rearrangement uses TRBV20-1 and TRBJ2-3; 16 positions match TRBD2. The CDR3 has 15 residues. The V gene end was trimmed by 7 bases and the J gene end by 5 bases; junction bases not matched to a gene: 6. The V gene's germline CDR1 is DFQATT and CDR2 SNEGSKA (reference sequence). CDR3 loop: CSVGLAGGPVDTQYF. CDR3 nucleotides: TGCAGTGTGGGACTAGCGGGAGGGCCGGTAGATACGCAGTATTTT.

This clonotype has only one observation. This chain links TRBV29-1 with TRBJ2-2; D remains ambiguous. Germline V CDR1 and CDR2: SQVTM, ANQGSEA. The CDR3 has 15 amino acids. The V end was cut by 0 bases, the J end by 7 bases, with 15 bases between. CDR3 residues: CSVEDIGQNGGELFF. CDR3 DNA sequence: TGCAGCGTTGAAGATATAGGGCAGAACGGCGGGGAGCTGTTTTTT.

The genes are TRBV29-1 and TRBJ1-5, with TRBD1 matching 8 bases. CDR1 and CDR2 from the germline V gene are SQVTM and ANQGSEA. This CDR3 has 13 residues. The V and J ends lost 8 bases and 0 bases, in that order; junction bases with no gene match: 3. CDR3 region: CSPTGGSNQPQHF. The DNA of the CDR3 is TGCAGCCCTACAGGGGGTAGCAATCAGCCCCAGCATTTT.